What follows is one T cell receptor beta chain and its context. This entry comes from a study of cytomegalovirus exposure and HLA in healthy donors. CDR1 and CDR2 (germline): SGHNT, YYREEE (reference sequence). The CDR3 is 14 amino acids. Trimming shortened V by 1 base and J by 0 bases, and 7 bases separated the two germline ends. The PCR used 60 Vbeta and 13 Jbeta primers. Measured with immunoSEQ multiplex PCR; TCRdb has only the in-frame clones, and not every one. The sample yields over 95,000 clones, roughly 76% seen once. The chain carries TRBV5-4 and TRBJ1-1, with D hard to call. The specimen was PBMCs. The clonotype originates from a man aged 35 to 55 in good health and CMV-seronegative. CDR3 protein: CASSLSRLNTEAFF. The DNA of the CDR3 is TGTGCCAGCAGCTTGTCCAGGTTGAACACTGAAGCTTTCTTT.